This T cell receptor beta chain was sequenced in a study of response to subunit inactivated influenza vaccine. Findings and limits, study-wide: Seasonal influenza vaccination, on each occasion, was suggested by the authors to recruit few new T cells.

TCRdb reprocessed the RT-PCR reads with MiXCR, giving one entry per CDR3 protein. The sample lists over 400,000 distinct CDR3 sequences; over 10% were seen once. The junction had 6 bases not matched to a gene; V was cut back by 3 bases and J by 6 bases. The CDR3 has 16 residues. Germline values: CDR1 KGHSH, CDR2 LQKENI. This clonotype was counted only a few times. Its target is not known. The sample was PBMCs from blood, taken 40 to 50 days after vaccination. The V call is TRBV18, the J call TRBJ1-5; 12 nucleotides align to TRBD1. The source of this sequence is a man aged 50-59 years who received an inactivated influenza vaccine. This CDR3 reads CASSPRDRGQGQPQHF. DNA for the CDR3: TGTGCCAGCTCACCTCGGGACAGGGGGCAGGGTCAGCCCCAGCATTTT.